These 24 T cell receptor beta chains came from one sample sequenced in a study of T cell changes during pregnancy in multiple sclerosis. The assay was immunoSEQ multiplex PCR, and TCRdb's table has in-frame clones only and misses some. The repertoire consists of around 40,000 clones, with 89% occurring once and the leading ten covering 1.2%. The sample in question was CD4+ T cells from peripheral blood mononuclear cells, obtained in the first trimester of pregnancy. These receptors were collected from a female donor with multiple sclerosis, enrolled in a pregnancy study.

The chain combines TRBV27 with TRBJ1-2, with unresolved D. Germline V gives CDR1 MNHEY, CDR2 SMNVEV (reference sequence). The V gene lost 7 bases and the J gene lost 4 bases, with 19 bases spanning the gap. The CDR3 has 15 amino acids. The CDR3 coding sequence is TGTGCCAGCAAACTCGGGGAGGGAGTTGGCTATGGCTACACCTTC. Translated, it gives CASKLGEGVGYGYTF.

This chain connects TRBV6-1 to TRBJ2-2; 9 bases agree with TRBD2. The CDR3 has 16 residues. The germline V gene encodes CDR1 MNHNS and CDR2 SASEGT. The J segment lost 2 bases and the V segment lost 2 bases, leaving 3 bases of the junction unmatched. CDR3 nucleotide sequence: TGTGCCAGCAGTGAATTAGCGGGAGATAACACCGGGGAGCTGTTTTTT. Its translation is CASSELAGDNTGELFF.

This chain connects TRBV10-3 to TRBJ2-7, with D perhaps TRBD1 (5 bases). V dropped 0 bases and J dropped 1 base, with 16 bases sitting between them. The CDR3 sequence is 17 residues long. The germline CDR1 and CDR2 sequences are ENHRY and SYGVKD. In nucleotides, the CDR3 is TGTGCCATCAGTGAGTCGGGCCGTGACAAGGGGTCCTACGAGCAGTACTTC. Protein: CAISESGRDKGSYEQYF.

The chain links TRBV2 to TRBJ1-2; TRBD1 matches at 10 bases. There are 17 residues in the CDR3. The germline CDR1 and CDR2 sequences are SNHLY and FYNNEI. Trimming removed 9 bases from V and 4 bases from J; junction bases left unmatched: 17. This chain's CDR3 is CASSPLTRQGASYGYTF. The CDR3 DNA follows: TGTGCCAGTTCCCCACTGACAAGACAGGGGGCGAGCTATGGCTACACCTTC.

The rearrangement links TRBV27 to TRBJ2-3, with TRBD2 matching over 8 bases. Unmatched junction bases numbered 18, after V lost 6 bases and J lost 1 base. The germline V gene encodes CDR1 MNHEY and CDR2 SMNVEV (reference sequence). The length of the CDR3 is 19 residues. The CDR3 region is CASSPKGSGGTRRTDTQYF. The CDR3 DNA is TGTGCCAGCAGCCCCAAAGGCTCGGGAGGGACGAGACGCACAGATACGCAGTATTTT.

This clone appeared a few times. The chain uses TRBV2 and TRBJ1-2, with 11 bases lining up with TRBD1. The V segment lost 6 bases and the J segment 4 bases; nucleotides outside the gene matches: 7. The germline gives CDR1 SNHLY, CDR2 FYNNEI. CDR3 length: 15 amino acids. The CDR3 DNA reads TGTGCCAGCAGCGCCGGGACAGGGGGAAGCTATGGCTACACCTTC. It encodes CASSAGTGGSYGYTF.

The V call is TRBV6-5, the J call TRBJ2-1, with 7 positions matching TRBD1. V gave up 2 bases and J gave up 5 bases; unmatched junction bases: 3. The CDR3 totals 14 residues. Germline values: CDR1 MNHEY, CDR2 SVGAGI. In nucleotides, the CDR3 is TGTGCCAGCAGTTACCAGGGGACAGACAATGAGCAGTTCTTC. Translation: CASSYQGTDNEQFF.

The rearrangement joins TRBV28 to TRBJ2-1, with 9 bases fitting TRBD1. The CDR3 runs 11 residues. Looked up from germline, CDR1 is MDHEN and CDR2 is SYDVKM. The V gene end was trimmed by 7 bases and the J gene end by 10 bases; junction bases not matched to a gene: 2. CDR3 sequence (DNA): TGTGCCAGCATAACAGGGGGCGAGCAGTTCTTC. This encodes CASITGGEQFF.

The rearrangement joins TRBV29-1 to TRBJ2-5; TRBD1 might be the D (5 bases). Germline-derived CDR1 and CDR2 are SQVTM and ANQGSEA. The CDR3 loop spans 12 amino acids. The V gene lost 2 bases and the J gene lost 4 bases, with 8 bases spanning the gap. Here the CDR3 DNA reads TGCAGCGTTGAACGGCAGGGAGAGACCCAGTACTTC. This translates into CSVERQGETQYF.

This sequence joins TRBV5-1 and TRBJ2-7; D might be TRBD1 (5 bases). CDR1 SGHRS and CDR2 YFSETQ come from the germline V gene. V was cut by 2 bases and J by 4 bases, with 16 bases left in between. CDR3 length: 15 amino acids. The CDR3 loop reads CASSFLPGRPYEQYF. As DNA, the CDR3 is TGCGCCAGCAGCTTTTTACCAGGGCGCCCTTACGAGCAGTACTTC.

This chain's CDR3 is CASSPQREAQYF. The CDR3 DNA reads TGTGCCAGCAGCCCCCAGCGGGAGGCGCAGTATTTT. This rearrangement joins TRBV7-9 to TRBJ2-3; 9 nucleotides agree with TRBD2. The CDR3 contains 12 residues. Germline-derived CDR1 and CDR2 are SEHNR and FQNEAQ (reference sequence). The J segment lost 10 bases and the V segment lost 5 bases, leaving 4 bases of the junction unmatched.

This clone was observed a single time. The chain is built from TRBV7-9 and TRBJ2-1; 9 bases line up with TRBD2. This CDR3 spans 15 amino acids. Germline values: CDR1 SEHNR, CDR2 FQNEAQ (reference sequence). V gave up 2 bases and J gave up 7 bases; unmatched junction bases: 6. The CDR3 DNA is TGTGCCAGCAGCTTATTTAGCGGGGGTACGAATGAGCAGTTCTTC. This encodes CASSLFSGGTNEQFF.

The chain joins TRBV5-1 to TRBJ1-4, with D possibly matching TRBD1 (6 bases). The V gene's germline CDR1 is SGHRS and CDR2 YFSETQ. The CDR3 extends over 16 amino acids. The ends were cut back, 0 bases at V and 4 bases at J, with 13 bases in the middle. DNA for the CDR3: TGCGCCAGCAGCTTGGGTCCAGGACAGATTAATGAAAAACTGTTTTTT. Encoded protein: CASSLGPGQINEKLFF. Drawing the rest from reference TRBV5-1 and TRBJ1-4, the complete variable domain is KAGVTQTPRYLIKTRGQQVTLSCSPISGHRSVSWYQQTPGQGLQFLFEYFSETQRNKGNFPGRFSGRQFSNSRSEMNVSTLELGDSALYLCASSLGPGQINEKLFFGSGTQLSVL.

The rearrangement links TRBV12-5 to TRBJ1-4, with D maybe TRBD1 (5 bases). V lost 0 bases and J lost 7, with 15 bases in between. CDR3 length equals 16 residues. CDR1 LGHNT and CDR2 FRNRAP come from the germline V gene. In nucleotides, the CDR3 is TGTGCTAGTGGTTTGGTACCTAAGACAGACGGTGAAAAACTGTTTTTT. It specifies CASGLVPKTDGEKLFF.

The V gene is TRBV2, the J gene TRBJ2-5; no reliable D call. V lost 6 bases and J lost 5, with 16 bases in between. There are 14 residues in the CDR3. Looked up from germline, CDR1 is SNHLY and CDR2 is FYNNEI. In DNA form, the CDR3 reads TGTGCCAGCAGACCTCGTGGTGTCGGTGAGACCCAGTACTTC. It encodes CASRPRGVGETQYF.

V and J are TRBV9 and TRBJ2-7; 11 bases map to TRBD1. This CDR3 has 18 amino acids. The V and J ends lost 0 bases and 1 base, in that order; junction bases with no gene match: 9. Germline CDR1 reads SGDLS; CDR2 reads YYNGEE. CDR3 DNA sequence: TGTGCCAGCAGCGTAGGGATCCTGGGACAGGGGGTATCCTACGAGCAGTACTTC. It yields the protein CASSVGILGQGVSYEQYF.

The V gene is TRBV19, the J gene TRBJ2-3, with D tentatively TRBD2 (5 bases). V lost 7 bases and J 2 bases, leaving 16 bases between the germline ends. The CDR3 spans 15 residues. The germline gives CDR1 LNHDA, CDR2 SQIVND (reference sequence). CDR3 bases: TGTGCCAGTACACGGCGGGCCCCCGACACAGATACGCAGTATTTT. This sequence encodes CASTRRAPDTDTQYF. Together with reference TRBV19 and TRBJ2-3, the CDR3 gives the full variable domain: DGGITQSPKYLFRKEGQNVTLSCEQNLNHDAMYWYRQDPGQGLRLIYYSQIVNDFQKGDIAEGYSVSREKKESFPLTVTSAQKNPTAFYLCASTRRAPDTDTQYFGPGTRLTVL.

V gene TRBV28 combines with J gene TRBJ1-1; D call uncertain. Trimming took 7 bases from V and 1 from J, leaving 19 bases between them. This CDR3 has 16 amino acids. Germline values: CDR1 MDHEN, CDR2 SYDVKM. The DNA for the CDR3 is TGTGCCAGCAACCTACCCGATGGGAGGGAGAACACTGAAGCTTTCTTT. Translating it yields CASNLPDGRENTEAFF.

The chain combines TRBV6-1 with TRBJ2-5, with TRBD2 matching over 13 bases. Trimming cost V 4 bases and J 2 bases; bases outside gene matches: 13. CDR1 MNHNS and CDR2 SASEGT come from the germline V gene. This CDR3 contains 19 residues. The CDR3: CASSGRLAGGVFSQETQYF. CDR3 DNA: TGTGCCAGCAGTGGAAGACTAGCGGGAGGTGTTTTCTCTCAAGAGACCCAGTACTTC.

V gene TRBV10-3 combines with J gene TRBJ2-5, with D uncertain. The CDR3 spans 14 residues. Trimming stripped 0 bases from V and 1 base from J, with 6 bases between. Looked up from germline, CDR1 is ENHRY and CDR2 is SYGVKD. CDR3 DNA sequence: TGTGCCATCAGTGAGTCGGCTGCCCAAGAGACCCAGTACTTC. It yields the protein CAISESAAQETQYF.

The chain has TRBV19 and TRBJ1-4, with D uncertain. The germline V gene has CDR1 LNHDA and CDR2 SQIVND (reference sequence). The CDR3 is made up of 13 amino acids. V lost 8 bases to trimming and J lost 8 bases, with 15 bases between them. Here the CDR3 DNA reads TGTGCCAGTGCGCCGGTGGGCTGGGAAAAACTGTTTTTT. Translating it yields CASAPVGWEKLFF.

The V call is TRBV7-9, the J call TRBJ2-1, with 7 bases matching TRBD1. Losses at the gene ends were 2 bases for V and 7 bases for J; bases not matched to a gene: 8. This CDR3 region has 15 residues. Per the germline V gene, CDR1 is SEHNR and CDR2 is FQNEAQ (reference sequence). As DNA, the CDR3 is TGTGCCAGCAGCTTAAAGACAGGGTTTAGGAATGAGCAGTTCTTC. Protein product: CASSLKTGFRNEQFF.

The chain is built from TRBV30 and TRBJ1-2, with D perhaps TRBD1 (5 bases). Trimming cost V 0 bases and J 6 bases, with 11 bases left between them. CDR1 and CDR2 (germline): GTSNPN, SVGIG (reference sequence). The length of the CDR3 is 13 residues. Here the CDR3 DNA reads TGTGCCTGGAGTGTACCAGGGAAGGATGGCTACACCTTC. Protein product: CAWSVPGKDGYTF.

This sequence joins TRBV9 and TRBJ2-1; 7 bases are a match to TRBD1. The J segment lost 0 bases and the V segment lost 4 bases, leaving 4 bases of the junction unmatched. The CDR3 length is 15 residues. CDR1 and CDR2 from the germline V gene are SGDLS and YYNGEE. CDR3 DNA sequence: TGTGCCAGCAGCCCCCAGGGGGTCTCCTACAATGAGCAGTTCTTC. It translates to CASSPQGVSYNEQFF.